The present T cell receptor (beta chain) was sequenced within a study of T cells in Graves' hyperthyroidism and ophthalmopathy. Across the whole study: Peripheral blood was taken when the disease was first diagnosed, before any treatment began.

RNA transcripts yielded amplified TCR beta CDR3 regions. First-round RT-PCR of the TCR CDR3 relied on the HTBI primer set. From the multiplex PCR reads, TCRdb called clonotypes with MiXCR, one entry per CDR3 protein. This sample yields around 300,000 distinct CDR3 sequences, of which roughly 15% are seen a single time; 34% belongs to the top ten. The length of the CDR3 is 10 residues. The germline CDR1 and CDR2 sequences are SQVTM and ANQGSEA. The germline V and J ends were trimmed by 3 bases and 5 bases, with 4 bases remaining between them. The V gene is TRBV29-1, the J gene TRBJ2-5; D is unresolved. Sequencing was done on a sample of blood. The clonotype was recovered from a woman aged 35 to 49 with Graves' ophthalmopathy. The CDR3 reads CSVDDETQYF. The DNA for the CDR3 is TGCAGCGTTGATGATGAGACCCAGTACTTC.